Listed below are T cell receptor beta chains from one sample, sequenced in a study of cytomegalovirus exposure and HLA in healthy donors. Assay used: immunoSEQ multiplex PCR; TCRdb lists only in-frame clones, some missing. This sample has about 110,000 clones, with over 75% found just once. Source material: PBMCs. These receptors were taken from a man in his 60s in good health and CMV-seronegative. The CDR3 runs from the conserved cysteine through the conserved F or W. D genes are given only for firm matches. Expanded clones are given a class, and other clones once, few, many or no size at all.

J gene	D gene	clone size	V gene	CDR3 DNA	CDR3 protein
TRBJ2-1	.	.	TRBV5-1	TGCGCCAGCAGAGCCTCGGTTGAGCAGTTCTTC	CASRASVEQFF
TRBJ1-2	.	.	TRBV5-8	TGTGCCAGCAGCCGAAAAGGAACGGGGATCTATGGCTACACCTTC	CASSRKGTGIYGYTF
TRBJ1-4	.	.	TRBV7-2	TGTGCCAGCAGCCCGGAGACAGCAACTAATGAAAAACTGTTTTTT	CASSPETATNEKLFF
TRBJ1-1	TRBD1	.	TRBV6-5	TGTGCCAGCAGTTACTCCAACAGGGGGTACACTGAAGCTTTCTTT	CASSYSNRGYTEAFF
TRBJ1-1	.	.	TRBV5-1	TGCGCCAGCAGCTTGGGAGAACCCGTGTCAGCTTTCTTT	CASSLGEPVSAFF
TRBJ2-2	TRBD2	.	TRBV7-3	TGTGCCAGCAGCTCTCACACCGGGGGGGCCACCGACACCGGGGAGCTGTTTTTT	CASSSHTGGATDTGELFF
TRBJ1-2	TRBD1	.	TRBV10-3	TGTGCCATCAGCACAGGGGCAGGCTATGGCTACACCTTC	CAISTGAGYGYTF
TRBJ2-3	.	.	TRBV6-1	TGTGCCAGCAGTGAACTCGCGGGGAGGCGCACAGATACGCAGTATTTT	CASSELAGRRTDTQYF
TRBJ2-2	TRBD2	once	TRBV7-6	TGTGCCAGCAGCTTAGGGGGACTAGGTGGCGGGGAGCTGTTTTTT	CASSLGGLGGGELFF
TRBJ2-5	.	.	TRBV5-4	TGTGCCAGCAGTTACAGGGCCGGGGAGACCCAGTACTTC	CASSYRAGETQYF
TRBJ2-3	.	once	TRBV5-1	TGCGCCAGCAGCTTGGAGGGGGCAGATACGCAGTATTTT	CASSLEGADTQYF
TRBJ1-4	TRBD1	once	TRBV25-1	TGTGCCAGCAGCGACAGGGGGCGAGGTAATGAAAAACTGTTTTTT	CASSDRGRGNEKLFF
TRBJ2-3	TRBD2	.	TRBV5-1	TGCGCCAGCAGCCTCTCAGCGGGGGTGGGTACGCAGTATTTT	CASSLSAGVGTQYF
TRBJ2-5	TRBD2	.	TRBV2	TGTGCCAGCAGTGAAAGCTGGGGACTAGCGGGGGGTACCCAAGAGACCCAGTACTTC	CASSESWGLAGGTQETQYF
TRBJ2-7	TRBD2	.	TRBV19	TGTGCCAGTAGTATCGCGGGACTAGCGGCCGAGCAGTACTTC	CASSIAGLAAEQYF
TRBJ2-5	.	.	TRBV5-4	TGTGCCAGCAGCTTGTATGGCAGGGAAGAGACCCAGTACTTC	CASSLYGREETQYF
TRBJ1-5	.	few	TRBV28	TGTGCCAGCAGTCGAGGCCCCGGACAGCGAGACTTCAATCAGCCCCAGCATTTT	CASSRGPGQRDFNQPQHF
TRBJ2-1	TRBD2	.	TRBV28	TGTGCCAGCAGTTTAGGGGGGGGAGGCTACAATGAGCAGTTCTTC	CASSLGGGGYNEQFF
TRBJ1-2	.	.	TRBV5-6	TGTGCCAGCAGCTTTGGAGGTTCTAACTATGGCTACACCTTC	CASSFGGSNYGYTF
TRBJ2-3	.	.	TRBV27	TGTGCCAGCAGTGGCCCAGGGACAGATACGCAGTATTTT	CASSGPGTDTQYF
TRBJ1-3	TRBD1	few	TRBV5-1	TGCGCCAGCAGGCGATTAGAACAGGGGCCTGGAAACACCATATATTTT	CASRRLEQGPGNTIYF
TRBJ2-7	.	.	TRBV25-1	TGTGCCAGCAGTGTAACCTACGAGCAGTACTTC	CASSVTYEQYF
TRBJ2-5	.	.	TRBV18	TGTGCCAGCTCACGAGGAAGTGGGGAGACCCAGTACTTC	CASSRGSGETQYF
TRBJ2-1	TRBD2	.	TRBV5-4	TGTGCCAGCAGCACCGGGGGGGGAACATACAATGAGCAGTTCTTC	CASSTGGGTYNEQFF
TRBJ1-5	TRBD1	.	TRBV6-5	TGTGCCAGCAAAGGCCGGGACAGGGGTAATCAGCCCCAGCATTTT	CASKGRDRGNQPQHF
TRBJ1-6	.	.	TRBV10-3	TGTGCCATCAGTGGCCGGACAGATAATTCACCCCTCCACTTT	CAISGRTDNSPLHF
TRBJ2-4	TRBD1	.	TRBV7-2	TGTGCCAGCAGCCCGGGACAGAGGAACATTCAGTACTTC	CASSPGQRNIQYF
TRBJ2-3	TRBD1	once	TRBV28	TGTGCCAGCAGTTTAGGGACAGGGGGCCGGGATACGCAGTATTTT	CASSLGTGGRDTQYF
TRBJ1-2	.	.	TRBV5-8	TGTGCCAGCAGCTTGGCTCAGGGGATCGACTATGGCTACACCTTC	CASSLAQGIDYGYTF
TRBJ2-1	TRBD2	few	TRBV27	TGTGCCACTCTAGCGGGTTACAATGAGCAGTTCTTC	CATLAGYNEQFF
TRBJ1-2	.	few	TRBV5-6	TGTGCCAGCAGCTTGGCACAGGGTACCTATGGCTACACCTTC	CASSLAQGTYGYTF
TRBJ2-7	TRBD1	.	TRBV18	TGTGCCAGCTCACCACCCGGGGTAATTGGACAGGGGGTGGCCTACGAGCAGTACTTC	CASSPPGVIGQGVAYEQYF
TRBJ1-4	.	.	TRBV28	TGTGCCAGCAGGCGTGGTACTAATGAAAAACTGTTTTTT	CASRRGTNEKLFF
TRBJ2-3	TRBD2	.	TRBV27	TGTGCCAGCAGTCTAAACGGGGGGGCCCTACCCACAGATACGCAGTATTTT	CASSLNGGALPTDTQYF
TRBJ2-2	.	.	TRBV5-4	TGTGCCAGCAGCCGAGGGGGGGTGGCTAAGGACGCCGGGGAGCTGTTTTTT	CASSRGGVAKDAGELFF
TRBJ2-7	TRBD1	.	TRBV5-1	TGCGCCAGCAGCATACTCGGCGGGACAGGGTTTTCGTACGAGCAGTACTTC	CASSILGGTGFSYEQYF
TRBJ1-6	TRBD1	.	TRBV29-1	TGCAGCGTCCAGGTCGGACAGGGGAGTGCACCCCTCCACTTT	CSVQVGQGSAPLHF
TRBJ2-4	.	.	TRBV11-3	TGTGCCAGCAGCCCCCCCGGGGTTAAAAACATTCAGTACTTC	CASSPPGVKNIQYF
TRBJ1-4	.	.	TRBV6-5	TGTGCCAGCAGTTACTCGCCGGGATCAACTAATGAAAAACTGTTTTTT	CASSYSPGSTNEKLFF
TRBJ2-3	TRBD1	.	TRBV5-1	TGCGCCAGCAGTTGGGGACAGGGCACAGATACGCAGTATTTT	CASSWGQGTDTQYF
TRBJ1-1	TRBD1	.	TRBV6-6	TGTGCCAGCAGTACCGGGACAGGCAGCCCCGAAGCTTTCTTT	CASSTGTGSPEAFF
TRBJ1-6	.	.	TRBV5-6	TGTGCCAGCAGCTTGAGGGGTCGTCGAGATTCACCCCTCCACTTT	CASSLRGRRDSPLHF
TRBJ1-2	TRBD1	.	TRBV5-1	TGCGCCAGCAGCGGAGGAATGGGACAGAGCAACTATGGCTACACCTTC	CASSGGMGQSNYGYTF
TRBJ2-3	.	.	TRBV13	TGTGCCAGCAGCCGCGGACAGACCACAGATACGCAGTATTTT	CASSRGQTTDTQYF
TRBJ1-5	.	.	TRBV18	TGTGCCAGCTCACCAGGGGGCTTGAACAATCAGCCCCAGCATTTT	CASSPGGLNNQPQHF
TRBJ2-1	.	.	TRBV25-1	TGTGCCAGCAGTGGGACAGACTACAATGAGCAGTTCTTC	CASSGTDYNEQFF
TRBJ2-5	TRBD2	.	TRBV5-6	TGTGCCAGCAGCCCTCAGCGGGGGATTAATGGGGAGACCCAGTACTTC	CASSPQRGINGETQYF
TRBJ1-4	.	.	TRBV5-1	TGCGCCAGCAGCCCGCGACCGGGACAAGGGTTGGTGACTAATGAAAAACTGTTTTTT	CASSPRPGQGLVTNEKLFF
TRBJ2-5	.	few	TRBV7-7	TGTGCCAGCAGCTCCCATTTAGCGGAAGAGACCCAGTACTTC	CASSSHLAEETQYF
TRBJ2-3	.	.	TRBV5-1	TGCGCCAGCAGCCCTAGTTTCCCGACAGATACGCAGTATTTT	CASSPSFPTDTQYF
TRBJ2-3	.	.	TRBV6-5	TGTGCCAGCAGTTACGGGCGGGGTGGCACAGATACGCAGTATTTT	CASSYGRGGTDTQYF
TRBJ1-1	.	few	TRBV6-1	TGTGCCAGCACCGACGGGGGGAACACTGAAGCTTTCTTT	CASTDGGNTEAFF
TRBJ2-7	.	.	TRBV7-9	TGTGCCAGCAGCTTCGGACAGGGAGGGTTTCGGTACGAGCAGTACTTC	CASSFGQGGFRYEQYF
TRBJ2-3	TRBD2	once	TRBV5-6	TGTGCCAGCAGCTATGGGACTAGCGGCGCCGCAGATACGCAGTATTTT	CASSYGTSGAADTQYF